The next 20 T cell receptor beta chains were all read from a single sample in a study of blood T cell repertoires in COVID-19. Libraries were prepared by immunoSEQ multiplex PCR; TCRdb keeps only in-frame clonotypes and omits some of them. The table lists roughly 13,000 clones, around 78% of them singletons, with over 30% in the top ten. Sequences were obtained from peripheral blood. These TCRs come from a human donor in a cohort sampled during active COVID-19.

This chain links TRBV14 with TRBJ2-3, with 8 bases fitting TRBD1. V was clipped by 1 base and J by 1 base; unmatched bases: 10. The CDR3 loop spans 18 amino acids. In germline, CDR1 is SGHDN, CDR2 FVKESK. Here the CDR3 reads CASSQGGQGVLGTDTQYF. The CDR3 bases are TGTGCCAGCAGCCAAGGAGGACAGGGAGTTCTGGGCACAGATACGCAGTATTTT.

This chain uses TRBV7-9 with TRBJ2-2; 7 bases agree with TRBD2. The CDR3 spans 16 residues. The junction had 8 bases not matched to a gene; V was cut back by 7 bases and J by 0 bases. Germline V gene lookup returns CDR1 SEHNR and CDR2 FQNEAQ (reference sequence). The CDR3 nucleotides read TGTGCCAGCACCCAGGTGGGGGGGGCGAACACCGGGGAGCTGTTTTTT. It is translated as CASTQVGGANTGELFF.

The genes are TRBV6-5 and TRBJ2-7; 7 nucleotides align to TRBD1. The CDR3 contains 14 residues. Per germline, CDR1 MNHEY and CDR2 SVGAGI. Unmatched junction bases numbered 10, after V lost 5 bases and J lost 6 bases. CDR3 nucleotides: TGTGCCAGCAGTAGAGGACAGGATTTAAGCGAGCAGTACTTC. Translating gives CASSRGQDLSEQYF.

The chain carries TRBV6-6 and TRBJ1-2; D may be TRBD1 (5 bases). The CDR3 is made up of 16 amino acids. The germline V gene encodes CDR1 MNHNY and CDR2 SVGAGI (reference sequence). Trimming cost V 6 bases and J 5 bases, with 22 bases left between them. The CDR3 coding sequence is TGTGCCAGCAGCAAACCCCGAACCGGGGGGGGTTATGGCTACACCTTC. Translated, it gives CASSKPRTGGGYGYTF.

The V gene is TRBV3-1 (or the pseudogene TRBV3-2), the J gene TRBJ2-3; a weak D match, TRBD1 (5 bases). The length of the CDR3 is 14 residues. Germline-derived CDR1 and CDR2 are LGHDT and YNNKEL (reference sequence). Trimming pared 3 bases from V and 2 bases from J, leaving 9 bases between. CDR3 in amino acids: CASSHTGATDTQYF. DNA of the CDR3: TGTGCCAGCAGCCACACTGGGGCCACAGATACGCAGTATTTT.

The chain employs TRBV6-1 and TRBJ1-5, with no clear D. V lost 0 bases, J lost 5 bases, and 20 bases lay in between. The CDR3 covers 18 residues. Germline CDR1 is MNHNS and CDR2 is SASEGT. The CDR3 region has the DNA TGTGCCAGCAGTGAAGCGCTTCTCCGGATTCGGAGTGATCAGCCCCAGCATTTT. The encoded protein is CASSEALLRIRSDQPQHF.

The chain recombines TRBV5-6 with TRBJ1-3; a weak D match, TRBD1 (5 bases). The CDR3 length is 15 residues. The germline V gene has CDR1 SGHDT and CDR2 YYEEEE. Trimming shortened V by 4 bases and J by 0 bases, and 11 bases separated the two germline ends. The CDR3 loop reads CASSLGHLSGNTIYF. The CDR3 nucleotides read TGTGCCAGCAGCCTAGGACACCTCTCTGGAAACACCATATATTTT.

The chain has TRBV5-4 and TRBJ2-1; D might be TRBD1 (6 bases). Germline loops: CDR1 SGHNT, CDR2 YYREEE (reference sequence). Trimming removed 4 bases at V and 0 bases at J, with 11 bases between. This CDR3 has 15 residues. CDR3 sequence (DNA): TGTGCCAGCAGCCCGAACAGGGCCTCCTACAATGAGCAGTTCTTC. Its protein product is CASSPNRASYNEQFF.

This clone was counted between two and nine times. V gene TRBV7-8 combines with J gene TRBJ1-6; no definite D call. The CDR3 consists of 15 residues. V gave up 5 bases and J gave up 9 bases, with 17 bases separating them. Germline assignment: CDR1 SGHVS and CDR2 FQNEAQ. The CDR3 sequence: CASSRVGRYGSPLHF. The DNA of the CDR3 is TGTGCCAGCAGCCGAGTAGGGAGGTATGGTTCACCCCTCCACTTT. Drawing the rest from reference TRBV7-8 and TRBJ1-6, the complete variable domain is GAGVSQSPRYKVAKRGQDVALRCDPISGHVSLFWYQQALGQGPEFLTYFQNEAQLDKSGLPSDRFFAERPEGSVSTLKIQRTQQEDSAVYLCASSRVGRYGSPLHFGNGTRLTVT.

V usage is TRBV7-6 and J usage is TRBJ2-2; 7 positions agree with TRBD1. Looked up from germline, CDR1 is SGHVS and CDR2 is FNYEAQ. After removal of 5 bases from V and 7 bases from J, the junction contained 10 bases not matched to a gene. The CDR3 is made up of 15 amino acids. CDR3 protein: CASSQTGLQGGELFF. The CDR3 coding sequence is TGTGCCAGCAGCCAGACAGGGTTGCAGGGCGGGGAGCTGTTTTTT.

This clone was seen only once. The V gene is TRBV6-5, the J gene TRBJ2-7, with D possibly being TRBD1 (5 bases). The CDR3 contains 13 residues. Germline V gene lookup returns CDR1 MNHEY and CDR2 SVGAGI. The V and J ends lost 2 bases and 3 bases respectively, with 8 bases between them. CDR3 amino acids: CASSYGASYEQYF. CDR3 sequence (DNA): TGTGCCAGCAGTTACGGGGCCAGCTACGAGCAGTACTTC.

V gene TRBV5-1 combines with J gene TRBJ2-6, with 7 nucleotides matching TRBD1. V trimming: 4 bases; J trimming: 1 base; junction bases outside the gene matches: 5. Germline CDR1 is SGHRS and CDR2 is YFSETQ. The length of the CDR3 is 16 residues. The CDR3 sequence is CASSRQGSSGANVLTF. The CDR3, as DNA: TGCGCCAGCAGCCGACAGGGTTCGTCTGGGGCCAACGTCCTGACTTTC.

As DNA, the CDR3 is TGTGCCATGGCAGCGGATTACCAAGAGACCCAGTACTTC. This encodes CAMAADYQETQYF. J is TRBJ2-5 and V is TRBV10-3; the D gene is possibly TRBD2 (5 bases). The CDR3 spans 13 residues. The germline CDR1 and CDR2 sequences are ENHRY and SYGVKD. Trimming took 9 bases from V and 0 from J, leaving 11 bases between them.

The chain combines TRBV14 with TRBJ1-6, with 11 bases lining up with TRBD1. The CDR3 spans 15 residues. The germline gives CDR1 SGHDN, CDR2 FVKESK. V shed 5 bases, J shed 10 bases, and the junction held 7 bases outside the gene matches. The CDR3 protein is CASSIGQGAYSPLHF. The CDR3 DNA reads TGTGCCAGCAGCATTGGACAGGGGGCGTACTCACCCCTCCACTTT.

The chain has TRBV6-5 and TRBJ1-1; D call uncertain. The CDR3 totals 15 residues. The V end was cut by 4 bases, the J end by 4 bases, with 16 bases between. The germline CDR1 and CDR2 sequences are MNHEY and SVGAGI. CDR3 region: CASSFALRGSTEAFF. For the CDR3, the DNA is TGTGCCAGCAGTTTCGCCCTCCGGGGAAGCACTGAAGCTTTCTTT.

DNA of the CDR3: TGTGCCAGCAGCTCCGGACTCTATAATTCACCCCTCCACTTT. It specifies CASSSGLYNSPLHF. The V call is TRBV13, the J call TRBJ1-6; D remains unclear. CDR3 length equals 14 residues. CDR1 PRHDT and CDR2 FYEKMQ come from the germline V gene (reference sequence). Trimming pared 4 bases from V and 3 bases from J, leaving 7 bases between.

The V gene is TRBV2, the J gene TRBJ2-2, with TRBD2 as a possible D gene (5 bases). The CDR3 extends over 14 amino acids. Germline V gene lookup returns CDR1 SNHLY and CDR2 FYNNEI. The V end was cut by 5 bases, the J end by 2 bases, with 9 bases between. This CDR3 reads CASSKEVNTGELFF. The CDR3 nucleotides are TGTGCCAGCAGTAAGGAGGTTAACACCGGGGAGCTGTTTTTT.

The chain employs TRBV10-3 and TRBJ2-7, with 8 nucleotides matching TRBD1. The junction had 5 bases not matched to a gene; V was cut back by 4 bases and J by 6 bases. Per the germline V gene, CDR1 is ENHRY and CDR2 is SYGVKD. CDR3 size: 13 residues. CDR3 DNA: TGTGCCATCAGTGGACTACAGGGGGGCGAGCAGTACTTC. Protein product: CAISGLQGGEQYF.

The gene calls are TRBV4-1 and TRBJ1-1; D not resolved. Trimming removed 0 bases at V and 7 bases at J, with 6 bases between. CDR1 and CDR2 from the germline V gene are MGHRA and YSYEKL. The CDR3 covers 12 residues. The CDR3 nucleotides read TGCGCCAGCAGCCAAGACGGGGTTGAAGCTTTCTTT. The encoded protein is CASSQDGVEAFF.

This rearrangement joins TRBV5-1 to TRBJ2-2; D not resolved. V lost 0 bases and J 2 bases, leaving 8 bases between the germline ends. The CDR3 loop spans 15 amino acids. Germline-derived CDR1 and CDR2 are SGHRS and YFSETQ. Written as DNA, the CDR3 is TGCGCCAGCAGCTTGGTGGAGACCAACACCGGGGAGCTGTTTTTT. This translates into CASSLVETNTGELFF.